This paragraph covers one T cell receptor beta chain sequence. This clonotype was detected only a few times. Its target antigen remains unknown. No base quality values were provided; no much bigger clone lies one nucleotide off. The method was multiplex PCR. These reads were obtained on an Illumina HiSeq 4000. To build TCR beta libraries, CDR3 regions were amplified by Arm-PCR using iRepertoire HTBI primers. Before sequencing, the PCR products underwent gel purification. The published analysis was carried out like this. Gene usage analysis of CDR3 amino acid clonotypes used the 60 to 75 TRBV and some 15 TRBJ segments found across samples. Filtered high-quality paired reads were merged into contigs using COPE and FqMerger. BLAST was used to align contigs to the IMGT TRBV, TRBD and TRBJ reference genes, and CDR3 was defined following IMGT. Clonotypes above 0.1% frequency were classified as highly expanded clones. Shannon entropy was used to measure repertoire diversity, and the Gini coefficient was used to measure V-J evenness. Public clonotypes were defined as clonotypes shared by more than one individual. TCRdb took the public reads, trimmed them with fastp at Q25, ran MiXCR for clone calling and kept in-frame beta chains. When rows share a CDR3 protein, they turn into one entry using the most common DNA and genes. Clone size and V and J calls follow TCRdb, not the original study. This sample comprises roughly 450,000 distinct CDR3 sequences, roughly a quarter of them detected only once. Together, the top ten hold roughly 28% of the sample.

This record belongs to a study of regulatory T cells in long-lasting Graves disease (dated by TCRdb to about 2021). In the study overall: Persistent Graves' disease meant more than 5 years of antithyroid drug treatment with TSH receptor autoantibodies that stayed positive. This study used TCR sequencing and RNA sequencing of peripheral blood to compare persistent Graves' disease patients against newly diagnosed Graves' disease patients. On average, persistent Graves' disease patients in the clinical cohort had been on antithyroid drugs for about 10.3 years. The study took place in China and was registered as a clinical trial. A total of around 33 samples underwent TCR sequencing, from around 13 patients with persistent Graves' disease and some 20 patients with newly diagnosed Graves' disease. The full study reports these points: As a limitation, the authors acknowledged that the small sample size may reduce accuracy. Because the primary lesion, thyroid tissue, could not be accessed, the study looked at peripheral blood alone. Sequencing and analysis were limited to the TCR beta chain. More public clonotypes were shared among persistent patients (roughly 2,900) than among newly diagnosed patients (under 1,000). Compared with newly diagnosed patients, persistent Graves' disease patients had lower TCR Shannon entropy and fewer highly expanded clones, which suggests clonal expansion. Preferential use of TRBV28, TRBJ1-2 and TRBJ2-5 was observed in persistent disease, whereas TRBV20-1 and TRBJ2-1 were favored in newly diagnosed disease.

The sample's time point, from its label and the paper: persistent/refractory GD, antithyroid drugs over 5 years with positive TRAb. For both TCR sequencing and RNA sequencing, RNA was extracted from PBMCs using TRIzol. The diagnosis of Graves' disease followed American Thyroid Association guidelines. Patients were recruited from an endocrinology department in Xi'an, China. From each patient, approximately 9.9 milliliters of peripheral blood was collected into an EDTA anticoagulant tube. PBMCs were isolated by Ficoll Paque Plus density gradient separation without further T cell sorting. RNA quality was checked with an Agilent 2100 Bioanalyzer and agarose gel, and concentration with a NanoDrop 2000. The CDR3 numbers 12 residues from cysteine through phenylalanine. Only CDR3 DNA is held: 36 bases, read in frame from base 1. The germline V gene (reference sequence) sets CDR1 to DFQATT and CDR2 to SNEGSKA. V sheds 5 bases and J sheds 6 bases, leaving 13 bases between their ends.

The rearrangement combines TRBV20-1 with TRBJ1-2, with no D gene named confidently. The source material was peripheral blood mononuclear cells (PBMCs), sampled when the disease was refractory, from a patient treated with antithyroid drugs. This TCR was recovered from a female donor with Graves disease. The CDR3 amino acid sequence is: CSAVTTEDGYTF. Here is the DNA: TGCAGTGCTGTGACAACTGAGGATGGCTACACCTTC.